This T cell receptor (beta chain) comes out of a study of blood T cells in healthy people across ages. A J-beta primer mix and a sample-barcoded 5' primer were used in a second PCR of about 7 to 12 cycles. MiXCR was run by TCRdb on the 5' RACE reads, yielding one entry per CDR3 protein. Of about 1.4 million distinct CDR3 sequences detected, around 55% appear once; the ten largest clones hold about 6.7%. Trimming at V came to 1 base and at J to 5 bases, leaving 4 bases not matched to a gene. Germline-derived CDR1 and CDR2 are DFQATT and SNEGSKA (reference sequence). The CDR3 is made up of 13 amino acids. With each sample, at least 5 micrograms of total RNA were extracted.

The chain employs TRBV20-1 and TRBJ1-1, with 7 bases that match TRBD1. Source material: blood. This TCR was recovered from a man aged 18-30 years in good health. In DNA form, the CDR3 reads TGCAGTGCTAGAGGAGAGGGGGCGACTGAAGCTTTCTTT. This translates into CSARGEGATEAFF.